The 29 T cell receptor beta chains below were found in one sample sequenced in a study of blood T cell repertoires in COVID-19. The data were produced by immunoSEQ multiplex PCR, yet TCRdb's version contains in-frame clones alone and is incomplete. Found here are about 240,000 clones, approximately 85% of them singletons; the top ten hold approximately 7.6%. The sequenced material came from peripheral blood. The origin of the receptors is a woman over 75 with COVID-19, enrolled during active disease.

This chain links TRBV14 with TRBJ2-1; D unresolved. Trimming removed 1 base from V and 11 bases from J, with 24 bases in between. Germline CDR1 is SGHDN and CDR2 is FVKESK. This CDR3 is built from 17 residues. The CDR3 DNA reads TGTGCCAGCAGCCAAGGCTTACTAAAAACCGCCGAATTTAAGCAGTTCTTC. Translation gives CASSQGLLKTAEFKQFF. The whole variable domain, filled in from reference TRBV14 and TRBJ2-1, reads EAGVTQFPSHSVIEKGQTVTLRCDPISGHDNLYWYRRVMGKEIKFLLHFVKESKQDESGMPNNRFLAERTGGTYSTLKVQPAELEDSGVYFCASSQGLLKTAEFKQFFGPGTRLTVL.

The rearrangement joins TRBV7-9 to TRBJ2-1; TRBD2 matches 10 bases. This CDR3 is 14 amino acids long. After removal of 5 bases from V and 10 bases from J, the junction contained 8 bases not matched to a gene. The V gene's germline CDR1 is SEHNR and CDR2 FQNEAQ (reference sequence). The CDR3 nucleotides are TGTGCCAGCAGCCCGAGCGGGGGGGCCAGGGAGCAGTTCTTC. Protein: CASSPSGGAREQFF.

The chain employs TRBV21-1 and TRBJ2-7; the table gives TRBD1 as D, unverified against the DNA. TRBV21-1 is a documented pseudogene. This CDR3 has 15 residues. The CDR3 sequence: CASRTVLKSSYEQYF. The CDR3 nucleotides read TGTGCCAGCAGGACAGTTCTAAAGAGCTCCTACGAGCAGTACTTC.

The J gene is TRBJ1-1, the V gene TRBV19, with D uncertain. The CDR3 has 13 amino acids. V lost 7 bases to trimming and J lost 7 bases, with 16 bases between them. From germline, CDR1 is LNHDA and CDR2 SQIVND (reference sequence). CDR3: CASKVGQEGEAFF. CDR3 coding DNA: TGTGCCAGTAAAGTGGGCCAGGAGGGTGAAGCTTTCTTT.

V usage is TRBV5-1 and J usage is TRBJ2-1; 9 bases match TRBD2. J gave up 7 bases and V 6 bases, and 8 bases lay outside the gene matches. The CDR3 consists of 14 residues. Germline values: CDR1 SGHRS, CDR2 YFSETQ. This chain's CDR3 is CASKRAGGPNEQFF. Written as DNA, the CDR3 is TGCGCCAGCAAGCGAGCGGGGGGCCCAAATGAGCAGTTCTTC.

V gene TRBV24-1 combines with J gene TRBJ1-3; the D is unclear. CDR1 is KGHDR and CDR2 is SFDVKD in the germline V gene. V dropped 8 bases and J dropped 0 bases, with 4 bases sitting between them. The CDR3 loop spans 12 amino acids. The CDR3 region has the DNA TGTGCCACCATGAGCTCTGGAAACACCATATATTTT. Translating it yields CATMSSGNTIYF.

This rearrangement joins TRBV28 to TRBJ1-2; possible D gene TRBD1, 6 bases. The CDR3 runs 12 residues. Germline CDR1 MDHEN, CDR2 SYDVKM. The V gene lost 2 bases and the J gene lost 7 bases, with 8 bases spanning the gap. The CDR3 DNA reads TGTGCCAGCAGTTTAAGGGGGTCTGGCTACACCTTC. It is translated as CASSLRGSGYTF.

V and J are TRBV2 and TRBJ2-1; possible D gene TRBD1, 5 bases. From germline, CDR1 is SNHLY and CDR2 FYNNEI. The CDR3 sequence is 13 residues long. V lost 6 bases and J lost 4, with 10 bases in between. Written as DNA, the CDR3 is TGTGCCAGCAGACGACAGTCGTACAATGAGCAGTTCTTC. Protein: CASRRQSYNEQFF.

The chain couples TRBV30 to TRBJ2-3, with TRBD2 identical over 7 bases. The germline V gene encodes CDR1 GTSNPN and CDR2 SVGIG (reference sequence). The CDR3 runs to 16 residues. V shed 7 bases and J 8 bases; nucleotides not matched to a gene: 21. In nucleotides, the CDR3 is TGTGCCTTCCGTCCCCCTCGCGGGGGAAGGTATGGTACGCAGTATTTT. Protein: CAFRPPRGGRYGTQYF.

The chain links TRBV4-2 to TRBJ1-5; the D is unclear. The CDR3 is 14 residues long. V dropped 4 bases and J dropped 6 bases, with 13 bases sitting between them. From germline, CDR1 is LGHNA and CDR2 YNFKEQ. In nucleotides, the CDR3 is TGTGCCAGCAGCCCTCCTTTGAGTGGTCAGCCCCAGCATTTT. Its translation is CASSPPLSGQPQHF.

The chain couples TRBV28 to TRBJ2-6; D call uncertain. Trimming removed 3 bases at V and 4 bases at J, with 4 bases between. From germline, CDR1 is MDHEN and CDR2 SYDVKM. The CDR3 spans 13 residues. The CDR3 spells CASSFRGANVLTF. DNA of the CDR3: TGTGCCAGCAGTTTCCGGGGGGCCAACGTCCTGACTTTC.

V is TRBV18 and J is TRBJ2-5, with TRBD1 matching over 9 bases. The CDR3 consists of 15 residues. Trimming removed 3 bases from V and 0 bases from J; junction bases left unmatched: 2. Germline CDR1 KGHSH, CDR2 LQKENI. CDR3 DNA: TGTGCCAGCTCACCCGGGACAGGGAACCAAGAGACCCAGTACTTC. The encoded protein is CASSPGTGNQETQYF.

The chain combines TRBV6-6 with TRBJ1-1; D is unresolved. V lost 3 bases to trimming and J lost 1 base, with 6 bases between them. This CDR3 is 13 amino acids long. CDR1 MNHNY and CDR2 SVGAGI come from the germline V gene (reference sequence). CDR3 in DNA: TGTGCCAGCAGTTATCAGGCGAACACTGAAGCTTTCTTT. Translation gives CASSYQANTEAFF.

The V and J genes are TRBV21-1 and TRBJ1-6. TRBV21-1 is labeled a pseudogene. This CDR3 comprises 13 residues. The CDR3 spells CASSPHGWVFLHF. The CDR3 DNA reads TGTGCCAGCAGCCCCCACGGGTGGGTTTTCCTCCACTTT.

The rearrangement links TRBV6-5 to TRBJ2-1, with 8 bases aligning to TRBD2. The CDR3 sequence is 15 residues long. Trimming removed 6 bases from V and 1 base from J; junction bases left unmatched: 5. Looked up from germline, CDR1 is MNHEY and CDR2 is SVGAGI. The DNA of the CDR3 is TGTGCCAGCAGGGAGATAGCGGGGTCCTACAATGAGCAGTTCTTC. Its translation is CASREIAGSYNEQFF.

The chain uses TRBV3-1 (or the pseudogene TRBV3-2) and TRBJ2-1; 8 bases are shared with TRBD2. This CDR3 has 15 amino acids. Looked up from germline, CDR1 is LGHDT and CDR2 is YNNKEL (reference sequence). Losses at the gene ends were 2 bases for V and 10 bases for J; bases not matched to a gene: 10. The CDR3 protein is CASSQISSAGGEQFF. The CDR3 nucleotides are TGTGCCAGCAGCCAAATCTCCTCGGCGGGGGGCGAGCAGTTCTTC.

The chain carries TRBV5-1 and TRBJ1-2; 12 bases align to TRBD1. Per germline, CDR1 SGHRS and CDR2 YFSETQ. The junction had 8 bases not matched to a gene; V was cut back by 5 bases and J by 6 bases. The CDR3 is 15 residues long. The CDR3 sequence: CASRPGTGGGNGYTF. CDR3 nucleotide sequence: TGCGCCAGCAGACCCGGGACAGGGGGCGGTAATGGCTACACCTTC.

Only a few counts were recorded for this clone. The rearrangement joins TRBV27 to TRBJ1-1, with 7 nucleotides matching TRBD1. The germline gives CDR1 MNHEY, CDR2 SMNVEV (reference sequence). The V and J ends lost 5 bases and 4 bases, in that order; junction bases with no gene match: 4. The CDR3 runs 13 residues. The CDR3 DNA reads TGTGCCAGCAGTCCGTCAGGGGGCACTGAAGCTTTCTTT. Protein: CASSPSGGTEAFF.

This chain joins TRBV2 and TRBJ2-1, with a weak D call TRBD2 (5 bases). The CDR3 is 13 residues long. V was pared by 8 bases and J by 6 bases, with 14 bases between. Germline CDR1 is SNHLY and CDR2 is FYNNEI. Here the CDR3 reads CASVVLVINEQFF. Written as DNA, the CDR3 is TGTGCCAGCGTCGTACTAGTCATCAATGAGCAGTTCTTC.

The sample holds a few counts of this clone. CDR3 sequence (DNA): TGTGCCAGCACCCAGGGAGGACCTTGGTCCCGAGACTATGGCTACACCTTC. Residues: CASTQGGPWSRDYGYTF. The chain uses TRBV28 and TRBJ1-2; tentatively, D is TRBD1 (5 bases). Germline lookup yields CDR1 MDHEN and CDR2 SYDVKM. The CDR3 length is 17 residues. V lost 7 bases and J 3 bases, leaving 24 bases between the germline ends.

About this clone: The junction departs from the called germline gene at one end, perhaps through a read error. The rearrangement links TRBV7-7 to TRBJ2-1; 14 positions match TRBD2. CDR3 size: 18 residues. Germline CDR1 is SSHAT and CDR2 is FNYEAQ (reference sequence). This CDR3 reads CASSSGLAGGFSYNEQFF. The CDR3 coding sequence is TGTGCTAGCAGCTCCGGACTAGCGGGGGGATTCTCCTACAATGAGCAGTTCTTC. Filled out from reference TRBV7-7 and TRBJ2-1, the complete variable domain reads GAGVSQSPRYKVTKRGQDVTLRCDPISSHATLYWYQQALGQGPEFLTYFNYEAQPDKSGLPSDRFSAERPEGSISTLTIQRTEQRDSAMYRCASSSGLAGGFSYNEQFFGPGTRLTVL.

The rearrangement links TRBV6-5 to TRBJ1-6, with D possibly TRBD1 on 5 matching bases. CDR3 length: 15 amino acids. V lost 5 bases to trimming and J lost 5 bases, with 13 bases between them. Germline V gives CDR1 MNHEY, CDR2 SVGAGI. As DNA, the CDR3 is TGTGCCAGCAGTCCCCGGACATTGAATAATTCACCCCTCCACTTT. Translation: CASSPRTLNNSPLHF.

The table lists this clone with a few counts. The rearrangement uses TRBV27 and TRBJ1-5; 10 bases are shared with TRBD1. The junction had 5 bases not matched to a gene; V was cut back by 5 bases and J by 1 base. Germline lookup yields CDR1 MNHEY and CDR2 SMNVEV (reference sequence). The CDR3 contains 16 residues. The CDR3 nucleotides read TGTGCCAGCAGTCCCAGGGACAGGGGAAGCAATCAGCCCCAGCATTTT. Translation: CASSPRDRGSNQPQHF.

In this sample, this clone turned up once. The chain combines TRBV4-2 with TRBJ1-1; D possibly corresponds to TRBD1 (6 bases). Per germline, CDR1 LGHNA and CDR2 YNFKEQ. The CDR3 has 13 residues. In DNA form, the CDR3 reads TGTGCTTCCGGGGGGCGGGGGAACACTGAAGCTTTCTTT. This encodes CASGGRGNTEAFF.

J is TRBJ1-6 and V is TRBV5-1, with 7 positions matching TRBD1. The CDR3 contains 15 residues. Unmatched junction bases numbered 6, after V lost 4 bases and J lost 5 bases. Germline CDR1 reads SGHRS; CDR2 reads YFSETQ. CDR3 in DNA: TGCGCCAGCAGCCCAGGTGGGACAGATAATTCACCCCTCCACTTT. This gives the protein CASSPGGTDNSPLHF.

This clone was detected a few times. The J gene is TRBJ2-3, the V gene TRBV19, with D possibly TRBD2 on 6 matching bases. The CDR3 is made up of 16 amino acids. Germline V gene lookup returns CDR1 LNHDA and CDR2 SQIVND (reference sequence). Trimming took off 7 bases at V and 6 bases at J, with 23 bases between the two ends. CDR3 sequence (DNA): TGTGCCAGTAACAGAGCCGGGACTTCCCGGGGGGATACGCAGTATTTT. It specifies CASNRAGTSRGDTQYF.

The chain combines TRBV7-9 with TRBJ1-5; TRBD1 agrees at 9 bases. Germline V gene sequence: CDR1 SEHNR, CDR2 FQNEAQ (reference sequence). The CDR3 length is 15 residues. Trimming removed 1 base from V and 6 bases from J; junction bases left unmatched: 4. CDR3 coding DNA: TGTGCCAGCAGCTTAGGGACAGGGGAGGGTCAGCCCCAGCATTTT. It encodes CASSLGTGEGQPQHF.

This chain connects TRBV11-2 to TRBJ1-2; a possible D gene is TRBD1 (5 bases). The CDR3 spans 13 residues. Deletions cut 5 bases from V and 4 bases from J, with 11 bases between. Germline V lookup: CDR1 SGHAT, CDR2 FQNNGV. The DNA for the CDR3 is TGTGCCAGCAGCCCGAGCCAGGGCTATGGCTACACCTTC. It encodes CASSPSQGYGYTF.

The rearrangement joins TRBV11-2 to TRBJ2-2; tentative D call: TRBD1 (6 bases). V lost 5 bases to trimming and J lost 4 bases, with 11 bases between them. Germline V CDR1 and CDR2: SGHAT, FQNNGV. The CDR3 is 14 amino acids. This CDR3 is CASSGGQLTGELFF. The CDR3 DNA reads TGTGCCAGCAGCGGGGGACAACTCACCGGGGAGCTGTTTTTT.